The 17 T cell receptor beta chains presented below share a single source sample, sequenced in a study of blood T cell repertoires in COVID-19. The method was immunoSEQ multiplex PCR; TCRdb's version includes in-frame clones alone and lacks a portion of them. The data show some 150,000 clones, with 87% seen just once and roughly 4% held by the top ten. The source material was peripheral blood. The receptors were gathered from a middle-aged woman with acute or convalescent COVID-19.

V is TRBV7-3 and J is TRBJ2-3, with 8 bases that match TRBD2. CDR1 SGHTA and CDR2 FQGTGA come from the germline V gene. V gave up 1 base and J gave up 10 bases; unmatched junction bases: 4. The CDR3 runs 13 residues. The CDR3 nucleotides read TGTGCCAGCAGCTTAATATCAGCGGGAGCGCAGTATTTT. Translating it yields CASSLISAGAQYF.

This sequence joins TRBV29-1 and TRBJ1-4, with a tentative D call TRBD1 (6 bases). V was shortened by 7 bases and J by 8 bases, with 14 bases between the two germline ends. The CDR3 length is 12 residues. Germline CDR1 and CDR2: SQVTM and ANQGSEA. Written as DNA, the CDR3 is TGCAGCGCGGGCACAGGGAGCGAAAAACTGTTTTTT. Its translation is CSAGTGSEKLFF.

This sequence joins TRBV5-1 and TRBJ1-2; tentatively, D is TRBD1 (6 bases). This CDR3 contains 13 residues. With 0 bases removed from V and 8 bases from J, the gap between germline ends came to 11 bases. The V gene's germline CDR1 is SGHRS and CDR2 YFSETQ. CDR3 region: CASSLEGGGGYTF. The CDR3 coding sequence is TGCGCCAGCAGCTTGGAAGGGGGAGGGGGCTACACCTTC.

V gene TRBV30 combines with J gene TRBJ1-2; D not certain. Germline V gives CDR1 GTSNPN, CDR2 SVGIG (reference sequence). The V gene lost 0 bases and the J gene lost 5 bases, with 16 bases spanning the gap. There are 15 residues in the CDR3. The DNA for the CDR3 is TGTGCCTGGAGTGTATTCCCCAACGGAGGGTATGGCTACACCTTC. Its protein product is CAWSVFPNGGYGYTF.

V is TRBV24-1 and J is TRBJ2-1, with 8 bases aligning to TRBD1. The CDR3 runs to 14 residues. The ends lost 3 bases at V and 12 bases at J; junction bases unmatched: 9. Germline lookup yields CDR1 KGHDR and CDR2 SFDVKD. The CDR3 region is CATSDIITGGRQFF. CDR3 DNA sequence: TGTGCCACCAGTGATATTATTACAGGGGGTCGGCAGTTCTTC.

The chain uses TRBV12-3 or TRBV12-4 and TRBJ1-1; the D gene is possibly TRBD1 (6 bases). The CDR3 totals 13 residues. With 5 bases removed from V and 3 bases from J, the gap between germline ends came to 10 bases. CDR3 sequence (DNA): TGTGCCAGCAGTCCAGGGGTTGACACTGAAGCTTTCTTT. Residues: CASSPGVDTEAFF.

V usage is TRBV1 and J usage is TRBJ1-6; the table's D call TRBD1 went unverified against the DNA. TRBV1 is described as a pseudogene. The CDR3 runs to 14 residues. The CDR3 DNA reads TGCACCAGCAGCCTCAGGGGCTATAATTCACCCCTCCACTTT. Translated, it gives CTSSLRGYNSPLHF.

The chain has TRBV10-3 and TRBJ2-3; 7 nucleotides match TRBD2. CDR3 length: 16 amino acids. V lost 5 bases and J lost 5; bases outside the gene matches: 13. Germline V gene sequence: CDR1 ENHRY, CDR2 SYGVKD. The DNA of the CDR3 is TGTGCCATCAGTTCCCCTGGGGGGGAGAAAAGAGATACGCAGTATTTT. Translation gives CAISSPGGEKRDTQYF.

The V call is TRBV7-9, the J call TRBJ1-3; D is unresolved. Germline assignment: CDR1 SEHNR and CDR2 FQNEAQ (reference sequence). Trimming took 1 base from V and 3 from J, leaving 10 bases between them. This CDR3 has 15 residues. The CDR3 is CASSLGSSYGNTIYF. The CDR3, as DNA: TGTGCCAGCAGCTTAGGTTCGAGTTATGGAAACACCATATATTTT.

The rearrangement joins TRBV19 to TRBJ1-1, with 8 positions matching TRBD1. Germline V gene lookup returns CDR1 LNHDA and CDR2 SQIVND (reference sequence). V gave up 6 bases and J gave up 3 bases; unmatched junction bases: 6. The CDR3 is made up of 14 amino acids. The CDR3 spells CASSPGGVDTEAFF. The CDR3 coding sequence is TGTGCCAGTAGCCCAGGGGGCGTGGACACTGAAGCTTTCTTT. The full variable domain, with the rest looked up from reference TRBV19 and TRBJ1-1, is DGGITQSPKYLFRKEGQNVTLSCEQNLNHDAMYWYRQDPGQGLRLIYYSQIVNDFQKGDIAEGYSVSREKKESFPLTVTSAQKNPTAFYLCASSPGGVDTEAFFGQGTRLTVV.

With respect to this clone: A junction end diverges from the germline sequence, so it may reflect a read error. The chain combines TRBV5-8 with TRBJ2-4, with 8 bases identical to TRBD1. The CDR3 covers 12 residues. CDR1 is SGHTS and CDR2 is YDEGEE in the germline V gene. The CDR3 is CASSFWGQESHF. The CDR3 DNA is TGTGCCAGCAGCTTTTGGGGACAGGAATCACACTTC.

The chain carries TRBV30 and TRBJ1-1; D is possibly TRBD1 (5 bases). Germline V gives CDR1 GTSNPN, CDR2 SVGIG (reference sequence). The V end was cut by 3 bases, the J end by 3 bases, with 11 bases between. There are 13 residues in the CDR3. CDR3 sequence: CAWSADSHTEAFF. The DNA of the CDR3 is TGTGCCTGGAGCGCCGACAGCCACACTGAAGCTTTCTTT.

The rearrangement uses TRBV10-3 and TRBJ1-5, with no clear D. This CDR3 spans 14 amino acids. CDR1 is ENHRY, CDR2 SYGVKD, per germline. V gave up 3 bases and J gave up 5 bases, with 11 bases separating them. The CDR3 loop reads CAISDRLYDQPQHF. The CDR3 DNA sequence: TGTGCCATCAGTGACAGGTTATACGATCAGCCCCAGCATTTT.

This clone occurred once. The chain carries TRBV5-1 and TRBJ2-3; D is unclear. V lost 0 bases, J lost 2 bases, and 7 bases lay in between. Germline V lookup: CDR1 SGHRS, CDR2 YFSETQ. There are 14 residues in the CDR3. CDR3 sequence (DNA): TGCGCCAGCAGCTTGGCTGTTTTCACAGATACGCAGTATTTT. As protein: CASSLAVFTDTQYF.

The chain is built from TRBV10-3 and TRBJ2-6; TRBD1 aligns across 8 bases. The CDR3 loop spans 18 amino acids. Germline values: CDR1 ENHRY, CDR2 SYGVKD. Trimming cost V 5 bases and J 0 bases; bases outside gene matches: 9. DNA of the CDR3: TGTGCCATCAGTCCCGGAGGACAGGGAAGCTCTGGGGCCAACGTCCTGACTTTC. It yields the protein CAISPGGQGSSGANVLTF.

The genes are TRBV6-2 or TRBV6-3 and TRBJ1-1; 8 bases are shared with TRBD1. J was trimmed by 7 bases and V by 8 bases; bases with no gene match: 9. CDR1 is MNHEY and CDR2 is SVGEGT in the germline V gene. The CDR3 contains 13 residues. The chain's CDR3 is CASGRQGAVEAFF. The CDR3 DNA reads as TGTGCCAGCGGCCGCCAGGGGGCGGTTGAAGCTTTCTTT.

Concerning this clone itself: One junction end disagrees with the germline gene, perhaps due to a read error. This sequence joins TRBV7-7 and TRBJ2-3, with 9 bases fitting TRBD1. Germline CDR1 reads SSHAT; CDR2 reads FNYEAQ (reference sequence). The CDR3 contains 15 residues. The CDR3 DNA reads as TGTGCTAGCAGCTTAAGGACAGGGGGCACAGATACGCAGTATTTT. This gives the protein CASSLRTGGTDTQYF.